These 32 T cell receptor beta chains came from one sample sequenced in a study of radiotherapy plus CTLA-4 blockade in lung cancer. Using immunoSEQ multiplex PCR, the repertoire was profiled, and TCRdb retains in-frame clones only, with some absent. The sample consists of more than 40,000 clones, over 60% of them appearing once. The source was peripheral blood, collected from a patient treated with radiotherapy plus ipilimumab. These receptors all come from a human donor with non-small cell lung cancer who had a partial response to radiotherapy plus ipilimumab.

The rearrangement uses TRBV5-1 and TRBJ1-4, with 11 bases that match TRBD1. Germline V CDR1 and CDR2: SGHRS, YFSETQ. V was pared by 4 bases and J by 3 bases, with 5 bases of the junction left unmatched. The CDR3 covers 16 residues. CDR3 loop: CASSMGQGVSNEKLFF. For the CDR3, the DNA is TGCGCCAGCAGCATGGGACAGGGGGTGTCTAATGAAAAACTGTTTTTT.

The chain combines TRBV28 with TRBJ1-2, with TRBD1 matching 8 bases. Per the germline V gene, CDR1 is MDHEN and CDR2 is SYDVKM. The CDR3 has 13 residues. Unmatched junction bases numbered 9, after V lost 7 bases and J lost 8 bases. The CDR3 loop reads CASNVQGAYGYTF. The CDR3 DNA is TGTGCCAGCAACGTTCAGGGGGCCTACGGCTACACCTTC.

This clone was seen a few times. In nucleotides, the CDR3 is TGTGCCAGCAGCGTAGGGCGGGGGTCCTACGAGCAGTACTTC. Translated: CASSVGRGSYEQYF. The J gene is TRBJ2-7, the V gene TRBV9; TRBD2 agrees at 7 bases. Germline CDR1 is SGDLS and CDR2 is YYNGEE. The CDR3 covers 14 residues. The junction had 1 base not matched to a gene; V was cut back by 0 bases and J by 1 base.

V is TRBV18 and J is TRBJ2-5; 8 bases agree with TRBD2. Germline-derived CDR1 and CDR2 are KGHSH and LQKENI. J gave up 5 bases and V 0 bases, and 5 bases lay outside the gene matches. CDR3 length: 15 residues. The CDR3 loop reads CASSPPSGTRETQYF. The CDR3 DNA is TGTGCCAGCTCACCACCGTCAGGGACTAGGGAGACCCAGTACTTC.

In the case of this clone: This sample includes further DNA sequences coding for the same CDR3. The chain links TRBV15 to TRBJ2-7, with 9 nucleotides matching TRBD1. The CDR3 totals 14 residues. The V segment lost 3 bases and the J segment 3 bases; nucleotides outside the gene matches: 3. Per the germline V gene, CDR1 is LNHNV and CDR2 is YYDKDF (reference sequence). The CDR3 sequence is CATSRDRGNYEQYF. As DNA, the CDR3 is TGTGCCACCAGCAGGGACAGGGGCAACTACGAGCAGTACTTC. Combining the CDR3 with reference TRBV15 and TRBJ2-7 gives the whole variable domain DAMVIQNPRYQVTQFGKPVTLSCSQTLNHNVMYWYQQKSSQAPKLLFHYYDKDFNNEADTPDNFQSRRPNTSFCFLDIRSPGLGDTAMYLCATSRDRGNYEQYFGPGTRLTVT.

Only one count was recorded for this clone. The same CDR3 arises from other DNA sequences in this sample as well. The CDR3 DNA is TGTGCCAGCAGTGAGACAGGGAACACTGAAGCTTTCTTT. It is translated as CASSETGNTEAFF. The rearrangement links TRBV6-4 to TRBJ1-1; TRBD1 might be the D (6 bases). Germline assignment: CDR1 MRHNA and CDR2 SNTAGT. V lost 3 bases and J lost 1, with 6 bases in between. This CDR3 is built from 13 residues.

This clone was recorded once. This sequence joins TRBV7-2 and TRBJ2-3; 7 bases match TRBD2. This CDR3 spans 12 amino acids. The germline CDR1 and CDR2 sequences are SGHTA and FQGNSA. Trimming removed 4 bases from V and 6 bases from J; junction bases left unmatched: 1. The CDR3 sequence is CASSWGGDTQYF. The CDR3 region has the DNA TGTGCCAGCAGCTGGGGGGGTGATACGCAGTATTTT.

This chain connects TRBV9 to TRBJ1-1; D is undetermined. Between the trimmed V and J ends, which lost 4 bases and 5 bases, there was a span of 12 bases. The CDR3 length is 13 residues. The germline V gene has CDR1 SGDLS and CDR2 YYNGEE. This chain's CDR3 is CASSSRVWTEAFF. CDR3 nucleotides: TGTGCCAGCAGCTCGAGGGTCTGGACTGAAGCTTTCTTT. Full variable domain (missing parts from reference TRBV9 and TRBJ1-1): DSGVTQTPKHLITATGQRVTLRCSPRSGDLSVYWYQQSLDQGLQFLIQYYNGEERAKGNILERFSAQQFPDLHSELNLSSLELGDSALYFCASSSRVWTEAFFGQGTRLTVV.

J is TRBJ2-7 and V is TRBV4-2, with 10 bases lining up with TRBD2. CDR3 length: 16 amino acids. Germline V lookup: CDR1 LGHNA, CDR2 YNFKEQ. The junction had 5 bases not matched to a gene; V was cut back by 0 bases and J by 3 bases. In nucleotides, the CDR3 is TGTGCCAGCAGCCAAGAGGGTAGCGGGGGGCACTACGAGCAGTACTTC. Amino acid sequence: CASSQEGSGGHYEQYF.

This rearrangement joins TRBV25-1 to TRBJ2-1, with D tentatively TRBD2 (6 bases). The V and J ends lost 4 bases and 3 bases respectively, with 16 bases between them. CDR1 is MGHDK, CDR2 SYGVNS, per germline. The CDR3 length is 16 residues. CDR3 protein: CASSAPGGLGYNEQFF. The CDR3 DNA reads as TGTGCCAGCAGTGCCCCTGGAGGGCTAGGCTACAATGAGCAGTTCTTC.

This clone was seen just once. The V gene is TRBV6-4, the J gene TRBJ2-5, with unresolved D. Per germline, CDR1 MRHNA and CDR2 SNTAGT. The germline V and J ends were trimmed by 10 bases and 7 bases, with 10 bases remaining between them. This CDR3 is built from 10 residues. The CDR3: CATVWRTQYF. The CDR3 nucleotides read TGTGCCACCGTATGGAGGACCCAGTACTTC.

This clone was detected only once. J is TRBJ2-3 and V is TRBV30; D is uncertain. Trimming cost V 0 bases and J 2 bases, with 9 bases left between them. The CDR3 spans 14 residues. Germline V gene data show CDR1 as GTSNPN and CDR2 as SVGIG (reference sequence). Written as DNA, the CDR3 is TGTGCCTGGAGTGTACGAGGCCCCACAGATACGCAGTATTTT. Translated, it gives CAWSVRGPTDTQYF.

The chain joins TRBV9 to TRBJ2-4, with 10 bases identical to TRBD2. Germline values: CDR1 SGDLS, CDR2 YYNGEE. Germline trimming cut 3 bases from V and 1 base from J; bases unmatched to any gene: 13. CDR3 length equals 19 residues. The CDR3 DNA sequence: TGTGCCAGCAGCGACGGACTAGCGGCAACCCCCGGGGCCAAAAACATTCAGTACTTC. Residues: CASSDGLAATPGAKNIQYF.

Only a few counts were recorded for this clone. CDR3 residues: CASSFSLRGQGATGELFF. CDR3 in DNA: TGTGCCAGCAGCTTTTCCCTACGGGGACAGGGCGCCACCGGGGAGCTGTTTTTT. This sequence joins TRBV5-5 and TRBJ2-2; 9 nucleotides align to TRBD1. Germline assignment: CDR1 SGHKS and CDR2 YYEKEE (reference sequence). Trimming at V came to 2 bases and at J to 4 bases, leaving 12 bases not matched to a gene. The CDR3 contains 18 residues.

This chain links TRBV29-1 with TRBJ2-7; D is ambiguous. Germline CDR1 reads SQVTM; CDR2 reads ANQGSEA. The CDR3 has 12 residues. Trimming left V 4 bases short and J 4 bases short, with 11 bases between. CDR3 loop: CSVGQQPYEQYF. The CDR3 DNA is TGCAGCGTTGGCCAACAACCTTACGAGCAGTACTTC.

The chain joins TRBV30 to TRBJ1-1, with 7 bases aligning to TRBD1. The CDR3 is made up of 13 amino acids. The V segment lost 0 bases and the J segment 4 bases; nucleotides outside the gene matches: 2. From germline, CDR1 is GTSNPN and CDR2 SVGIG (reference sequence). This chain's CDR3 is CAWSVNRGTEAFF. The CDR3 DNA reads TGTGCCTGGAGTGTAAACAGGGGCACTGAAGCTTTCTTT.

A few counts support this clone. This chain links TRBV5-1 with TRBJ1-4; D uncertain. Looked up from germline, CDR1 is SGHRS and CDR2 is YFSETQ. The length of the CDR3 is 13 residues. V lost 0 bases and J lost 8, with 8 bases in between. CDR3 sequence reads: CASSLAPEEKLFF. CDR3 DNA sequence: TGCGCCAGCAGCTTGGCGCCGGAGGAAAAACTGTTTTTT.

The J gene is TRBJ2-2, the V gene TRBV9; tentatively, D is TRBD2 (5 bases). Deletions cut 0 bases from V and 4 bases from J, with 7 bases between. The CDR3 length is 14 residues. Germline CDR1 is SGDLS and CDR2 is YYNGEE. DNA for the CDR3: TGTGCCAGCAGCGTAGGCCGGGGCACCGGGGAGCTGTTTTTT. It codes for CASSVGRGTGELFF.

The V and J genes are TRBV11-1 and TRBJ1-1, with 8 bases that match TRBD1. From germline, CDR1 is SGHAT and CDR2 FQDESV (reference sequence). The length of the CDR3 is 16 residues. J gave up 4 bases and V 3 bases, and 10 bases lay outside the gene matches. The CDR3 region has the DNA TGTGCCAGCAGCTTTGGCGGACAGGGTGGTTTCACTGAAGCTTTCTTT. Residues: CASSFGGQGGFTEAFF.

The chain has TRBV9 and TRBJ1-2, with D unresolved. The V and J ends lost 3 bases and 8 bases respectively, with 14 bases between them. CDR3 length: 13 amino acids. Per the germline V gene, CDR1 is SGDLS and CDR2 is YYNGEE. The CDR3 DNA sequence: TGTGCCAGCAGCGCGCCCCCCCAGGTCGGCTACACCTTC. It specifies CASSAPPQVGYTF.

The CDR3 loop reads CASGTSSGNTIYF. The CDR3 coding sequence is TGTGCCAGCGGGACAAGCTCTGGAAACACCATATATTTT. V gene TRBV2 combines with J gene TRBJ1-3, with a tentative D call TRBD1 (6 bases). Trimming took off 8 bases at V and 0 bases at J, with 8 bases between the two ends. The CDR3 runs 13 residues. Germline V CDR1 and CDR2: SNHLY, FYNNEI.

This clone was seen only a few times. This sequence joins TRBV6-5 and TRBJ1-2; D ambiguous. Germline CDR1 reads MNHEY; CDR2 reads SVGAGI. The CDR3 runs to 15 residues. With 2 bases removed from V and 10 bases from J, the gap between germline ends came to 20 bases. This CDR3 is CASSYAGGSRVDYTF. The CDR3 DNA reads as TGTGCCAGCAGTTACGCCGGCGGGAGCCGGGTAGACTACACCTTC.

The DNA of the CDR3 is TGTGCCAGTAGTATGAGCAGGGGCACTGAAGCTTTCTTT. Residues: CASSMSRGTEAFF. J is TRBJ1-1 and V is TRBV19; D perhaps matches TRBD1 (6 bases). Germline values: CDR1 LNHDA, CDR2 SQIVND (reference sequence). V lost 3 bases to trimming and J lost 4 bases, with 9 bases between them. The CDR3 loop spans 13 amino acids.

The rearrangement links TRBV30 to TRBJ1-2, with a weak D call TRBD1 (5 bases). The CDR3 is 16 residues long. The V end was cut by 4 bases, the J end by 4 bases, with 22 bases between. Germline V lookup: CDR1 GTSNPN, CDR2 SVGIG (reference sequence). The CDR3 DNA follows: TGTGCCTGGACCCCCCATGGCACAGGAAGGGGCTATGGCTACACCTTC. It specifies CAWTPHGTGRGYGYTF. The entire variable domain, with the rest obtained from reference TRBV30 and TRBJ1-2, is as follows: SQTIHQWPATLVQPVGSPLSLECTVEGTSNPNLYWYRQAAGRGLQLLFYSVGIGQISSEVPQNLSASRPQDRQFILSSKKLLLSDSGFYLCAWTPHGTGRGYGYTFGSGTRLTVV.

The CDR3 bases are TGTGCCAGCAGCGTAGGCGTTGGGGGACTAGCCTACAATGAGCAGTTCTTC. Protein sequence: CASSVGVGGLAYNEQFF. The J gene is TRBJ2-1, the V gene TRBV9, with 8 bases fitting TRBD2. Looked up from germline, CDR1 is SGDLS and CDR2 is YYNGEE. After removal of 0 bases from V and 2 bases from J, the junction contained 7 bases not matched to a gene. The CDR3 length is 17 residues.

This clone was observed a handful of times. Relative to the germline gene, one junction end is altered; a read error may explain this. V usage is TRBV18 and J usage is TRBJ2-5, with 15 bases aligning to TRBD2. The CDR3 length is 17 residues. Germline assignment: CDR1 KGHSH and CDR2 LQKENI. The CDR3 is CASSPPGLAGGQETQYF. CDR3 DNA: TGTGCCAGCTCGCCACCGGGACTAGCGGGAGGACAAGAGACCCAGTACTTC.

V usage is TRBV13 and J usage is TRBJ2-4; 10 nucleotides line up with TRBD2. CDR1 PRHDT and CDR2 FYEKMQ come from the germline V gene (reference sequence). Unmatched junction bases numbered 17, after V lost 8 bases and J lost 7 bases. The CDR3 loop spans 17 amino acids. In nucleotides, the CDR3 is TGTGCCAGCTCTGACTCTAGAGCGGGGGGGGTTCAGAACATTCAGTACTTC. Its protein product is CASSDSRAGGVQNIQYF.

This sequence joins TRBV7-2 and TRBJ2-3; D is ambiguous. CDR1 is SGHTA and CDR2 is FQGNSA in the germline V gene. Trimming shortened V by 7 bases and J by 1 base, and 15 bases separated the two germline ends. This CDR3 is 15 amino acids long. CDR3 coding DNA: TGTGCCAGCAAGCTTCCCCCTGGGCGCACAGATACGCAGTATTTT. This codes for CASKLPPGRTDTQYF.

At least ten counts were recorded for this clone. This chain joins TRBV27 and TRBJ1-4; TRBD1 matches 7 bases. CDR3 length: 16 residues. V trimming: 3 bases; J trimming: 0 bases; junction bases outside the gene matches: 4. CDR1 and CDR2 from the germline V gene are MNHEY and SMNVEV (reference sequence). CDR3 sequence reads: CASSFYRGSTNEKLFF. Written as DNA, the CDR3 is TGTGCCAGCAGTTTCTACAGGGGATCAACTAATGAAAAACTGTTTTTT. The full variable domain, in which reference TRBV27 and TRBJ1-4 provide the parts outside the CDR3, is EAQVTQNPRYLITVTGKKLTVTCSQNMNHEYMSWYRQDPGLGLRQIYYSMNVEVTDKGDVPEGYKVSRKEKRNFPLILESPSPNQTSLYFCASSFYRGSTNEKLFFGSGTQLSVL.

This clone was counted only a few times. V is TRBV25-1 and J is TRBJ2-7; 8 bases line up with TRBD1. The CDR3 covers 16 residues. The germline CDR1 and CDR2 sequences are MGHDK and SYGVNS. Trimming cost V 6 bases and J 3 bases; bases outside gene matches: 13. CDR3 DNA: TGTGCCAGCAGCTCAACACCGGGACAGGCTGACTACGAGCAGTACTTC. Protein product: CASSSTPGQADYEQYF.

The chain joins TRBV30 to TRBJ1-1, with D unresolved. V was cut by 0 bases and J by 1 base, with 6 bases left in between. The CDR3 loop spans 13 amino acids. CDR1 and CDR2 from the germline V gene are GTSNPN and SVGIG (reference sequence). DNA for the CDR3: TGTGCCTGGAGTGTCAAGAGGAACACTGAAGCTTTCTTT. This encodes CAWSVKRNTEAFF.

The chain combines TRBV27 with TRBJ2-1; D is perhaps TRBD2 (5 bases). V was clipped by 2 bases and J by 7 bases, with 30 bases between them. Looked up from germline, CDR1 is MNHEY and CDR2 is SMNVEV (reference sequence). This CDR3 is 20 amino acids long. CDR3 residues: CASSLGELLRKEPYMNEQFF. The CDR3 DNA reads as TGTGCCAGCAGTTTAGGGGAGCTCCTAAGGAAAGAGCCCTATATGAATGAGCAGTTCTTC.